This entry concerns a single T cell receptor (beta chain). This clonotype came up a few times. No antigen is known for it. No qualities accompany the bases; no much larger clone lies one base away. The donors were 40 or so Caucasian individuals from Russia, aged 6 to 90 years, who were systemically healthy. Each donor gave approximately 9.4 milliliters of peripheral blood, drawn into EDTA-treated Vacutainer tubes. PBMCs were isolated by Ficoll-Paque density-gradient centrifugation, with at least 6 million obtained per sample. Total RNA was extracted from PBMCs with Trizol reagent, with at least 5.5 micrograms obtained per sample. For every donor, an aliquot of PBMCs went through flow cytometry to measure the percentages of naive CD45RAhigh/CD27high T cells. The CDR3, from cysteine to phenylalanine, totals 17 residues. Only the CDR3 DNA is retained, 51 bases long and in frame from the first base. Via the germline V gene, CDR1 is SQVTM and CDR2 ANQGSEA. After removal of 6 bases from V and 9 bases from J, the junction retains 20 bases not matched to a gene.

The method behind the library was 5' RACE. Sequencing used an Illumina HiSeq 2500. A second PCR of roughly 7 to 11 cycles was performed with a sample-barcoded 5' primer and a J-beta primer mix. Each TCR beta cDNA molecule received a unique molecular identifier from a template-switch 5' adaptor carrying 12 random nucleotides. Each sample yielded at least 3 million CDR3-containing paired-end reads. First-strand cDNA was synthesized from all RNA with the Mint cDNA synthesis kit, primed by a TRBC-specific oligonucleotide. All cDNA was treated with uracil-DNA glycosylase and then went through a first 18-cycle PCR with the universal primers M1SS and BC2_uni_R. Per the source publication's procedure: For normalization, 1 million high-quality reads were randomly selected from each sample, with every read carrying a distinct molecular identifier. Reads sharing molecular identifiers were discarded rather than binned into consensus sequences. MiTCR, with a Q25 quality threshold and the strictest error-elimination algorithm, was used for CDR3 identification, clonotype clustering and error correction. A nonparametric unseen species model with Euler transformation was used to estimate lower-bound total TCR beta diversity. TCRdb reprocessing: public reads trimmed at Q25 with fastp, clones called with MiXCR, in-frame beta chains kept. Each CDR3 protein gets just one entry, which takes the most common genes and DNA from the rows behind it. These V and J calls rely on TCRdb rather than the paper's analysis. The sample data list around 750,000 distinct CDR3 sequences, and less than 70% of these were observed just once. The ten largest make up 40% to 50% of the sample.

These data originate in a study of blood T cells in healthy people across ages (dated by TCRdb to the mid-2010s). For context, the study as a whole: In model experiments, template switching captured about one uniquely barcoded TCR beta cDNA molecule for every two T cells. To track age-related changes in TCR beta repertoire diversity, the study relied on deep sequencing normalized with unique cDNA molecular identifiers. The donors were divided into four age groups: young (average roughly 17 years), middle-aged (approximately 41), aged (approximately 62) and long-lived (roughly 82). Donors of different ages were randomly distributed across sequencing lanes to avoid experimental bias. For two donors (one aged 18 to 30 and one aged 80 or older), the study analyzed two additional independent replicas of 1 million unique cDNA reads from the same blood draw. What the authors observed across the whole study: There was a strong correlation between observed TCR beta diversity and the percentage of naive T cells measured by flow cytometry. Compared with the aged group, more naive CD4+ T cells, fewer expanded clones and increased TCR diversity were shown by the long-lived group, suggesting age selection. Because profiling used bulk unsorted PBMCs, naive and antigen-experienced compartments could not be compared conclusively. Estimates of total diversity based on one million sequenced T cells were considered lower bounds and underestimates. As age increased, observed TCR beta diversity per million T cells dropped in a roughly linear way, and a significant reduction was already evident by age 40. Because the CMV infection status of the donors was unknown, age-related changes in expanded clonotypes may potentially have been confounded.

The TCR sequence derives from a man older than 75 in good health. The chain is encoded by TRBV29-1 joined to TRBJ2-1; TRBD2 fits 10 bases in the junction. Sequenced material: blood. The CDR3 corresponds to CSVSSLAGKGGGGEQFF. DNA sequence: TGCAGCGTCAGCTCACTAGCGGGGAAGGGGGGGGGAGGTGAGCAGTTCTTC.